This is a list of T cell receptor beta chains from one sample in a study of CD8 T cells in ankylosing spondylitis. One entry per CDR3 protein, called by TCRdb with MiXCR from the 5' RACE reads. The sample has 250,000 to 400,000 distinct CDR3 sequences, around 10% seen once. The specimen was blood, either unsorted or a sorted T cell fraction (not recorded which). The receptors shown here come from a female donor with ankylosing spondylitis or in good health (not recorded which). CDR3s include the opening cysteine and the closing phenylalanine or tryptophan. The order of the fields is D gene, V gene, clone size, J gene, CDR3 protein, CDR3 DNA. D genes are given only for firm matches. Rows may omit the clone size; those that give it use once, few, many or a size class.

>.|TRBV20-1|many|TRBJ2-7
CSALRRGEQYF
TGCAGTGCCCTCCGACGGGGCGAGCAGTACTTC
>.|TRBV9|many|TRBJ2-3
CASSVGAVTDTQYF
TGTGCCAGCAGCGTAGGGGCAGTAACAGATACGCAGTATTTT
>TRBD1|TRBV30|.|TRBJ1-3
CAWRDRGENTIYF
TGTGCCTGGAGGGACAGGGGAGAAAACACCATATATTTT
>TRBD2|TRBV20-1|few|TRBJ2-1
CSARDRAGGTLSYNEQFF
TGCAGTGCTAGAGATCGAGCGGGGGGCACCCTCTCCTACAATGAGCAGTTCTTC
>TRBD1|TRBV5-1|.|TRBJ2-5
CASSTAGTGETQYF
TGCGCCAGCAGCACAGCCGGGACAGGAGAGACCCAGTACTTC
>TRBD2|TRBV20-1|many|TRBJ2-2
CSTPGTSNSGELFF
TGCAGTACCCCCGGGACTAGTAATTCAGGGGAGCTGTTTTTT
>.|TRBV27|many|TRBJ2-2
CASTFAPGVELFF
TGTGCCAGCACCTTCGCCCCCGGCGTGGAGCTGTTTTTT
>TRBD1|TRBV6-1|many|TRBJ2-7
CASSRTGVAHEQYF
TGTGCCAGCAGTCGGACAGGGGTCGCCCACGAGCAGTACTTC
>TRBD1|TRBV7-2|many|TRBJ1-2
CASSLLTGGGGYTF
TGTGCCAGCAGCTTATTGACAGGGGGGGGTGGCTACACCTTC
>.|TRBV9|.|TRBJ2-1
CASSTGINEQFF
TGTGCCAGCAGCACAGGCATCAATGAGCAGTTCTTC
>TRBD1|TRBV5-1|few|TRBJ2-2
CASSPRTGGGTGELFF
TGCGCCAGCAGCCCCAGGACAGGGGGCGGAACCGGGGAGCTGTTTTTT
>.|TRBV7-9|.|TRBJ1-2
CASTGGGIAYGYTF
TGTGCCAGCACCGGGGGGGGCATCGCCTATGGCTACACCTTC
>TRBD1|TRBV5-1|few|TRBJ2-3
CASSLIQGADLVFTDTQYF
TGCGCCAGCAGCTTGATACAGGGGGCTGACCTGGTATTCACAGATACGCAGTATTTT
>.|TRBV20-1|many|TRBJ1-1
CSYLSAGTEAFF
TGCAGCTATCTATCGGCGGGTACTGAAGCTTTCTTT
>.|TRBV7-9|few|TRBJ2-7
CASSSPGSEQYF
TGTGCCAGCAGCTCTCCAGGTTCCGAGCAGTACTTC
>.|TRBV10-3|many|TRBJ1-5
CAISESAGNQPQHF
TGTGCCATCAGTGAGTCGGCAGGTAATCAGCCCCAGCATTTT
>.|TRBV5-5|many|TRBJ2-2
CASSLVFYGAGELFF
TGTGCCAGCAGCTTGGTGTTTTATGGTGCCGGGGAGCTGTTTTTT
>.|TRBV12-3/TRBV12-4|many|TRBJ1-3
CASSHSGNTIYF
TGTGCCAGCAGTCACTCTGGAAACACCATATATTTT
>TRBD1|TRBV7-2|few|TRBJ2-5
CASSPLSHTGVQETQYF
TGTGCCAGCAGCCCACTCTCTCACACAGGGGTCCAAGAGACCCAGTACTTC
>TRBD1|TRBV7-8|many|TRBJ2-1
CASSLRDRPSGSSYNEQFF
TGTGCCAGCAGCTTAAGGGACAGGCCCTCGGGGAGCTCCTACAATGAGCAGTTCTTC
>.|TRBV27|many|TRBJ1-2
CASSLRGTGYGYTF
TGTGCCAGCAGTTTACGGGGAACCGGCTATGGCTACACCTTC
>.|TRBV5-4|many|TRBJ1-1
CASSLEGALNTEAFF
TGTGCCAGCAGCTTGGAAGGGGCCTTGAACACTGAAGCTTTCTTT
>.|TRBV10-3|many|TRBJ2-1
CAISESRVSYNEQFF
TGTGCCATCAGTGAGTCGAGGGTCTCCTACAATGAGCAGTTCTTC
>TRBD1|TRBV20-1|many|TRBJ1-6
CSATTGVGNSPLHF
TGCAGTGCTACCACAGGGGTTGGGAATTCACCCCTCCACTTT
>.|TRBV20-1|many|TRBJ2-1
CSAPRGLQSYNEQFF
TGCAGTGCTCCCCGTGGACTCCAATCCTACAATGAGCAGTTCTTC
>TRBD1|TRBV20-1|many|TRBJ1-4
CSASLGTGGAGKLFF
TGCAGTGCTAGTTTGGGGACAGGGGGCGCGGGAAAACTGTTTTTT
>.|TRBV20-1|many|TRBJ2-5
CSARDSYQETQYF
TGCAGTGCTAGAGATTCTTACCAAGAGACCCAGTACTTC
>.|TRBV25-1|few|TRBJ1-2
CASSLSGRMEYGYTF
TGTGCCAGCAGCCTATCCGGACGGATGGAGTATGGCTACACCTTC